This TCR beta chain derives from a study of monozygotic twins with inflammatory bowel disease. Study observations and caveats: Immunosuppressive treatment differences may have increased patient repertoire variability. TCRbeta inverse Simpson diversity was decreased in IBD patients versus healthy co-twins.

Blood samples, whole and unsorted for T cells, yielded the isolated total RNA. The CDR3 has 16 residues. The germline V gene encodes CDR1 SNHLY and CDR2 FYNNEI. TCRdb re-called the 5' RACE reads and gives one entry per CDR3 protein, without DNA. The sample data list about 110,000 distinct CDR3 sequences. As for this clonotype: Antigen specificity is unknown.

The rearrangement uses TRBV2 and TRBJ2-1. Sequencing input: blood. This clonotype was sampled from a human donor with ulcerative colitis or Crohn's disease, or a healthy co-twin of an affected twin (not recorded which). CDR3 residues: CASSLPSGSSYNEQFF.